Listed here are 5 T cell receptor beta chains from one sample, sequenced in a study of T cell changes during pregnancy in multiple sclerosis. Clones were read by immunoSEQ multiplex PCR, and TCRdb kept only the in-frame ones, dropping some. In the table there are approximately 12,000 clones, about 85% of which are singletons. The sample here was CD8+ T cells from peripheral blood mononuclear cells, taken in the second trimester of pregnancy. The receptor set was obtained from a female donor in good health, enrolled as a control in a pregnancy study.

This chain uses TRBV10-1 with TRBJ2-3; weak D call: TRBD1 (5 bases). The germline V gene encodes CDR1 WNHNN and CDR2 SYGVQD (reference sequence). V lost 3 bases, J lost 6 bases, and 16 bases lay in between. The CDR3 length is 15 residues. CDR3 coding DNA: TGCGCCAGCAGTGAACCCAGGGCAAGTTCGGATACGCAGTATTTT. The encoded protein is CASSEPRASSDTQYF.

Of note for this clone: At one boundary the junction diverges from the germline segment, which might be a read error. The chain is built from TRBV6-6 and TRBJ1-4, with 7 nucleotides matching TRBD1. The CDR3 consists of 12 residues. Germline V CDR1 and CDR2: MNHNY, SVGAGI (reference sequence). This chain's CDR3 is CASSYSLGTEYF. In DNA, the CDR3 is TGTGCCAGCAGTTACTCCCTAGGGACAGAGTATTTT.

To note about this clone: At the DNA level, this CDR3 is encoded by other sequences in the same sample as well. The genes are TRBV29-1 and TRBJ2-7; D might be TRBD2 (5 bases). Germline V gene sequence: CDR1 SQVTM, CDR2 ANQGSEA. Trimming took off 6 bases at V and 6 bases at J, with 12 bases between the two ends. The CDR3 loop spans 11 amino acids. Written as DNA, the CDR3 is TGCAGCGTCTACCTAGCCCGCGAGCAGTACTTC. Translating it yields CSVYLAREQYF.

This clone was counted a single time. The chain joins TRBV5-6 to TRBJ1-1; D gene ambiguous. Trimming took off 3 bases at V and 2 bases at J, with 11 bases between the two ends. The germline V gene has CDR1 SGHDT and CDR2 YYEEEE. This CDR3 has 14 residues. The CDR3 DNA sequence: TGTGCCAGCAGCTCCGGGAGTAAAAACACTGAAGCTTTCTTT. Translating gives CASSSGSKNTEAFF.

The chain's CDR3 is CASSSRYQETQYF. CDR3 sequence (DNA): TGTGCCAGCAGTTCCCGGTACCAAGAGACCCAGTACTTC. This rearrangement joins TRBV27 to TRBJ2-5; the D is unclear. The length of the CDR3 is 13 residues. Germline assignment: CDR1 MNHEY and CDR2 SMNVEV (reference sequence). Trimming shortened V by 4 bases and J by 0 bases, and 6 bases separated the two germline ends.